This T cell receptor (beta chain) stems from a study of persistence of HIV-infected CD4 T cells. To note about this clone: Its antigen is unknown.

Trimming shortened V by 0 bases and J by 3 bases, and 7 bases separated the two germline ends. The CDR3 extends over 14 amino acids. CDR1 and CDR2 from the germline V gene are SGHKS and YYEKEE (reference sequence). Overlapping HIV-1 Gag 15-mer peptides at approximately 1 ug per peptide per mL were used. Memory cells lacking CD40L and CD69 with high CD45RO were sorted. Study-wide results and caveats: TCR oligoclonality correlated with proviral oligoclonality in the same sorted populations.

The immunoSEQ assay was version 4, run in survey mode. Assay: immunoSEQ multiplex PCR; the TCRdb copy retains only in-frame clones and omits some. The data contain tens of thousands of clones, 78% of them singletons. The material sequenced was CD4+ T cells sorted from PBMCs after roughly 18-hour stimulation, taken from a patient who received antiretroviral therapy. This chain joins TRBV5-5 and TRBJ1-5; D gene uncertain. This clonotype originated in an adult man with HIV who was CMV-seropositive. DNA of the CDR3: TGTGCCAGCAGCTTGGGCCGGGACAATCAGCCCCAGCATTTT. It yields the protein CASSLGRDNQPQHF.